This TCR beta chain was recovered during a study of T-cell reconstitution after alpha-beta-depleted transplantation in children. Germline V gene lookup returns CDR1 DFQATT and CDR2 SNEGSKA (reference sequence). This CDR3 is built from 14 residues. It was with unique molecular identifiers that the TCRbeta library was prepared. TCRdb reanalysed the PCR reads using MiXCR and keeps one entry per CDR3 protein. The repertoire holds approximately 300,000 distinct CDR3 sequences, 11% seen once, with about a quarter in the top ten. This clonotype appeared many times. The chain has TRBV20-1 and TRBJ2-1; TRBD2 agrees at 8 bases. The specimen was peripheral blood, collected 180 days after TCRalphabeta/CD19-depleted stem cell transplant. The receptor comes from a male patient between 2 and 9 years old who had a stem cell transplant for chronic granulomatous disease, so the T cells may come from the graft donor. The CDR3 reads CSLRGREGNHEQFF. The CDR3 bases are TGCAGCCTAAGAGGACGGGAGGGGAACCATGAGCAGTTCTTC.